Below, 23 T cell receptor beta chains from the same sample are listed, as sequenced in a study of blood T cell repertoires in COVID-19. Here immunoSEQ multiplex PCR was the method, and the copy in TCRdb shows in-frame clones only, minus some. The table lists 250,000 to 300,000 clones, about 88% of them singletons, with around 2% in the top ten. Sequenced input: PBMCs or T cells enriched from blood (not recorded which). The receptors were sampled from an older woman in a cohort exposed to, infected with or recovered from COVID-19 (not recorded which).

The CDR3 reads CASRATGAYGYTF. CDR3 nucleotides: TGTGCCAGCAGAGCGACAGGGGCGTATGGCTACACCTTC. The chain uses TRBV27 and TRBJ1-2; TRBD1 aligns across 8 bases. In germline, CDR1 is MNHEY, CDR2 SMNVEV (reference sequence). The length of the CDR3 is 13 residues. Trimming at V came to 6 bases and at J to 5 bases, leaving 5 bases not matched to a gene.

This rearrangement joins TRBV18 to TRBJ1-6; D may be TRBD1 (6 bases). Germline CDR1 reads KGHSH; CDR2 reads LQKENI. There are 15 residues in the CDR3. V was shortened by 4 bases and J by 8 bases, with 15 bases between the two germline ends. The CDR3 reads CASSQKLQGDSPLHF. CDR3 DNA: TGTGCCAGCTCACAAAAGTTACAGGGAGATTCACCCCTCCACTTT.

This chain joins TRBV12-5 and TRBJ1-1, with D possibly TRBD1 on 5 matching bases. Trimming stripped 5 bases from V and 3 bases from J, with 10 bases between. There are 13 residues in the CDR3. CDR1 LGHNT and CDR2 FRNRAP come from the germline V gene. The chain's CDR3 is CASGIQDYTEAFF. The CDR3 region has the DNA TGTGCTAGTGGTATACAGGATTACACTGAAGCTTTCTTT.

The V and J genes are TRBV6-5 and TRBJ2-5; 7 bases are shared with TRBD2. V lost 6 bases, J lost 1 base, and 5 bases stayed unmatched. The CDR3 sequence is 14 residues long. Germline-derived CDR1 and CDR2 are MNHEY and SVGAGI. The CDR3 region has the DNA TGTGCCAGCAGAGTGGGAGGGCCCCAAGAGACCCAGTACTTC. Amino acid sequence: CASRVGGPQETQYF.

The chain recombines TRBV9 with TRBJ2-7; 7 bases are a match to TRBD2. The trim removed 0 bases at V and 6 bases at J, leaving 6 bases unmatched. Germline CDR1 SGDLS, CDR2 YYNGEE. The CDR3 spans 14 residues. In nucleotides, the CDR3 is TGTGCCAGCAGCGTAGTGGGAGGGCCGGGCGAGCAGTACTTC. Amino acids: CASSVVGGPGEQYF.

V gene TRBV5-1 combines with J gene TRBJ2-7; 9 positions agree with TRBD1. V lost 0 bases to trimming and J lost 1 base; unmatched junction nucleotides: 8. Germline loops: CDR1 SGHRS, CDR2 YFSETQ. This CDR3 comprises 17 residues. CDR3 protein: CASSLGQGDLSSYEQYF. In nucleotides, the CDR3 is TGCGCCAGCAGCTTGGGACAGGGGGATTTGAGTTCCTACGAGCAGTACTTC.

This clone was detected only a few times. The gene calls are TRBV1 and TRBJ2-4; the DNA was not compared with TRBD2, the D call given in the table. TRBV1 is flagged as a pseudogene. The CDR3 is 21 residues long. The CDR3 sequence: CTSSRPGKAGERRAAKNIQYF. In DNA form, the CDR3 reads TGCACCAGCAGCCGTCCCGGGAAGGCGGGAGAGAGGAGGGCGGCCAAAAACATTCAGTACTTC.

CDR3 in amino acids: CASSLSSGLNTGELFF. The CDR3 nucleotides are TGTGCCAGCAGCTTAAGTAGCGGGTTGAACACCGGGGAGCTGTTTTTT. The V gene is TRBV7-2, the J gene TRBJ2-2, with 7 bases that match TRBD2. The germline V gene has CDR1 SGHTA and CDR2 FQGNSA. This CDR3 region has 16 residues. With V trimmed by 2 bases and J by 1 base, 4 bases remained unmatched.

This sequence joins TRBV28 and TRBJ2-3; 13 bases are shared with TRBD2. There are 18 residues in the CDR3. Germline V CDR1 and CDR2: MDHEN, SYDVKM. V lost 1 base to trimming and J lost 4 bases; unmatched junction nucleotides: 8. CDR3 sequence reads: CASSLYGTSGISADTQYF. In DNA, the CDR3 is TGTGCCAGCAGTTTATATGGGACTAGCGGGATCTCGGCAGATACGCAGTATTTT. The variable domain in full, completed from reference TRBV28 and TRBJ2-3, reads DVKVTQSSRYLVKRTGEKVFLECVQDMDHENMFWYRQDPGLGLRLIYFSYDVKMKEKGDIPEGYSVSREKKERFSLILESASTNQTSMYLCASSLYGTSGISADTQYFGPGTRLTVL.

The V call is TRBV30, the J call TRBJ1-4, with D possibly TRBD1 on 6 matching bases. This CDR3 has 15 amino acids. V lost 5 bases and J lost 8, with 21 bases in between. Germline lookup yields CDR1 GTSNPN and CDR2 SVGIG (reference sequence). CDR3 amino acids: CAWGGVDRRLEKLFF. The CDR3 DNA reads as TGTGCCTGGGGGGGCGTGGACAGACGATTGGAAAAACTGTTTTTT.

The chain couples TRBV3-1 (or the pseudogene TRBV3-2) to TRBJ2-2, with 7 nucleotides matching TRBD2. The CDR3 contains 15 residues. Germline V gives CDR1 LGHDT, CDR2 YNNKEL (reference sequence). Trimming cost V 4 bases and J 0 bases; bases outside gene matches: 2. CDR3 residues: CASSRGRANTGELFF. Written as DNA, the CDR3 is TGTGCCAGCAGCCGGGGGAGGGCGAACACCGGGGAGCTGTTTTTT.

V usage is TRBV5-8 and J usage is TRBJ1-2, with TRBD1 matching 9 bases. The CDR3 totals 16 residues. CDR1 and CDR2 from the germline V gene are SGHTS and YDEGEE. V dropped 6 bases and J dropped 3; count of bases not matched to a gene: 12. In DNA, the CDR3 is TGTGCCAGCACCTTCCAAGGGGGACAGGGTTACTATGGCTACACCTTC. Amino acids: CASTFQGGQGYYGYTF.

This clone was picked up a small number of times. The chain carries TRBV10-3 and TRBJ1-3, with 8 bases matching TRBD1. Germline V gives CDR1 ENHRY, CDR2 SYGVKD. The ends lost 4 bases at V and 8 bases at J; junction bases unmatched: 10. The CDR3 consists of 15 residues. CDR3 amino acids: CAISAAPDRGDTIYF. Here the CDR3 DNA reads TGTGCCATCAGTGCCGCCCCAGACAGGGGCGACACCATATATTTT.

The chain carries TRBV6-6 and TRBJ2-2, with D maybe TRBD2 (6 bases). The germline V and J ends were trimmed by 6 bases and 6 bases, with 17 bases remaining between them. In germline, CDR1 is MNHNY, CDR2 SVGAGI (reference sequence). The CDR3 runs 15 residues. The CDR3: CASRPFGGSAGELFF. In DNA form, the CDR3 reads TGTGCCAGCAGGCCTTTCGGGGGAAGTGCCGGGGAGCTGTTTTTT.

In this sample, this clone turned up many times. This chain uses TRBV6-2 or TRBV6-3 with TRBJ1-1; the D gene is possibly TRBD1 (5 bases). V gave up 2 bases and J gave up 10 bases, with 11 bases separating them. This CDR3 contains 12 residues. CDR1 MNHEY and CDR2 SVGEGT come from the germline V gene. The CDR3: CASSYTGRAAFF. For the CDR3, the DNA is TGTGCCAGCAGTTACACCGGCAGGGCAGCTTTCTTT.

Concerning this clone itself: Additional DNA sequences in this sample encode the identical CDR3. The V call is TRBV27, the J call TRBJ2-7, with D uncertain. V dropped 3 bases and J dropped 2 bases, with 8 bases sitting between them. This CDR3 contains 13 residues. The germline CDR1 and CDR2 sequences are MNHEY and SMNVEV (reference sequence). The CDR3 is CASSFGQAYEQYF. The CDR3 DNA follows: TGTGCCAGCAGTTTTGGGCAGGCCTACGAGCAGTACTTC.

The chain employs TRBV24-1 and TRBJ2-5; a weak D match, TRBD1 (6 bases). Trimming pared 5 bases from V and 0 bases from J, leaving 12 bases between. CDR3 length: 15 residues. Germline V CDR1 and CDR2: KGHDR, SFDVKD. CDR3 amino acids: CATSVPGVNQETQYF. CDR3 DNA: TGTGCCACCAGTGTCCCAGGGGTGAACCAAGAGACCCAGTACTTC.

The chain employs TRBV29-1 and TRBJ1-2; possible D gene TRBD1, 5 bases. The CDR3 has 15 residues. V was cut by 0 bases and J by 4 bases, with 15 bases left in between. Germline V gene sequence: CDR1 SQVTM, CDR2 ANQGSEA. CDR3 DNA sequence: TGCAGCGTTGAAGATCTACGGCGGGGGATCTATGGCTACACCTTC. Amino acids: CSVEDLRRGIYGYTF.

The chain links TRBV28 to TRBJ1-1, with D perhaps TRBD1 (5 bases). The CDR3 has 16 residues. Trimming left V 6 bases short and J 3 bases short, with 20 bases between. Germline V gene data show CDR1 as MDHEN and CDR2 as SYDVKM. CDR3: CASSYLTTGADTEAFF. CDR3 DNA: TGTGCCAGCAGCTACCTGACGACTGGGGCGGACACTGAAGCTTTCTTT.

The chain uses TRBV19 and TRBJ1-1; D may be TRBD1 (6 bases). CDR3 length equals 16 residues. V lost 4 bases and J 4 bases, leaving 19 bases between the germline ends. Germline V gene sequence: CDR1 LNHDA, CDR2 SQIVND (reference sequence). The CDR3 nucleotides read TGTGCCAGTAGTACCCGACAGGTCAGCGTCCTCACTGAAGCTTTCTTT. Translation gives CASSTRQVSVLTEAFF.

The chain couples TRBV2 to TRBJ1-1; 7 nucleotides line up with TRBD1. The V gene's germline CDR1 is SNHLY and CDR2 FYNNEI. This CDR3 is 13 amino acids long. Unmatched junction bases numbered 7, after V lost 7 bases and J lost 5 bases. The CDR3 DNA reads as TGTGCCAGCACTCGGACAGGTGGGACTGAAGCTTTCTTT. This codes for CASTRTGGTEAFF.

This clone appeared once. The chain links TRBV9 to TRBJ1-2; tentatively, D is TRBD1 (6 bases). Germline loops: CDR1 SGDLS, CDR2 YYNGEE. Trimming removed 3 bases at V and 8 bases at J, with 17 bases between. CDR3 size: 14 residues. CDR3 nucleotides: TGTGCCAGCAGCGGAACGGGGGGCCATTTGGGCTACACCTTC. It translates to CASSGTGGHLGYTF.

The gene calls are TRBV2 and TRBJ1-1, with TRBD1 identical over 10 bases. V shed 3 bases, J shed 0 bases, and the junction held 7 bases outside the gene matches. Per germline, CDR1 SNHLY and CDR2 FYNNEI. This CDR3 is 17 amino acids long. CDR3 sequence reads: CASSDGGTGVLNTEAFF. The CDR3 DNA is TGTGCCAGCAGTGATGGGGGGACAGGGGTACTGAACACTGAAGCTTTCTTT.